Presented here are 24 T cell receptor beta chains from one specimen sequenced in a study of shared clonotypes between healthy human individuals. Produced via immunoSEQ multiplex PCR; TCRdb's table is partial and in-frame only. The profile shows about 710,000 clones, 73% of them singletons. The sample comprised memory CD4+ T cells sorted from blood. Subset indicated: CD45RA-negative fraction. These receptors were taken from a woman under 40 in good health.

The chain couples TRBV4-2 to TRBJ2-7; TRBD2 matches at 11 bases. Germline assignment: CDR1 LGHNA and CDR2 YNFKEQ. There are 14 residues in the CDR3. Trimming took 5 bases from V and 3 from J; bases not matched to a gene: 3. Written as DNA, the CDR3 is TGTGCCAGCAGCGGGGGACTAGCGGACTACGAGCAGTACTTC. Protein product: CASSGGLADYEQYF.

This clone was observed a single time. The chain combines TRBV2 with TRBJ2-1; a possible D gene is TRBD2 (6 bases). Trimming took off 8 bases at V and 8 bases at J, with 13 bases between the two ends. Germline values: CDR1 SNHLY, CDR2 FYNNEI. This CDR3 region has 12 residues. CDR3 in amino acids: CASGGLGDEQFF. The DNA of the CDR3 is TGTGCCAGCGGGGGACTTGGCGATGAGCAGTTCTTC.

With respect to this clone: Possible read error: a much larger clone is one base away. The chain employs TRBV7-9 and TRBJ2-7; D is possibly TRBD1 (6 bases). The CDR3 length is 13 residues. V lost 5 bases and J 5 bases, leaving 13 bases between the germline ends. The germline V gene encodes CDR1 SEHNR and CDR2 FQNEAQ (reference sequence). In DNA, the CDR3 is TGTGCCAGCAGCCTACAGGGTATCCACGAGCAGTACTTC. It translates to CASSLQGIHEQYF. The full variable domain, its missing parts supplied by reference TRBV7-9 and TRBJ2-7, is DTGVSQNPRHKITKRGQNVTFRCDPISEHNRLYWYRQTLGQGPEFLTYFQNEAQLEKSRLLSDRFSAERPKGSFSTLEIQRTEQGDSAMYLCASSLQGIHEQYFGPGTRLTVT.

The chain employs TRBV11-2 and TRBJ2-6; D gene uncertain. Trimming left V 2 bases short and J 0 bases short, with 5 bases between. The CDR3 runs to 15 residues. The V gene's germline CDR1 is SGHAT and CDR2 FQNNGV. The CDR3 nucleotides are TGTGCCAGCAGCTTATCCTTCTCTGGGGCCAACGTCCTGACTTTC. As protein: CASSLSFSGANVLTF.

V is TRBV28 and J is TRBJ2-6; TRBD1 aligns across 10 bases. The J segment lost 1 base and the V segment lost 5 bases, leaving 8 bases of the junction unmatched. Germline lookup yields CDR1 MDHEN and CDR2 SYDVKM. There are 18 residues in the CDR3. The CDR3 DNA sequence: TGTGCCAGCAGTCCTAGGACAGGGGGTAATTCTGGGGCCAACGTCCTGACTTTC. It codes for CASSPRTGGNSGANVLTF. Supplemented by reference TRBV28 and TRBJ2-6, the full variable domain reads DVKVTQSSRYLVKRTGEKVFLECVQDMDHENMFWYRQDPGLGLRLIYFSYDVKMKEKGDIPEGYSVSREKKERFSLILESASTNQTSMYLCASSPRTGGNSGANVLTFGAGSRLTVL.

This clone was counted many times. The chain uses TRBV5-1 and TRBJ2-2; 12 bases fit TRBD2. Trimming took 4 bases from V and 7 from J; bases not matched to a gene: 11. This CDR3 is built from 17 residues. The germline V gene encodes CDR1 SGHRS and CDR2 YFSETQ. The CDR3, as DNA: TGCGCCAGCAGCGCCTTTCTAGCGGGAGGGCCCGGCGGGGAGCTGTTTTTT. Its protein is CASSAFLAGGPGGELFF.

The rearrangement links TRBV19 to TRBJ2-7, with D tentatively TRBD1 (7 bases). The CDR3 contains 13 residues. With 6 bases removed from V and 6 bases from J, the gap between germline ends came to 15 bases. Germline CDR1 and CDR2: LNHDA and SQIVND (reference sequence). The CDR3 is CASSGTEGAEQYF. Written as DNA, the CDR3 is TGTGCCAGTAGCGGGACGGAGGGGGCCGAGCAGTACTTC. Full variable domain (rest looked up from reference TRBV19 and TRBJ2-7): DGGITQSPKYLFRKEGQNVTLSCEQNLNHDAMYWYRQDPGQGLRLIYYSQIVNDFQKGDIAEGYSVSREKKESFPLTVTSAQKNPTAFYLCASSGTEGAEQYFGPGTRLTVT.

V is TRBV19 and J is TRBJ2-3, with 13 bases aligning to TRBD2. Germline lookup yields CDR1 LNHDA and CDR2 SQIVND (reference sequence). CDR3 size: 18 residues. V trimming: 7 bases; J trimming: 1 base; junction bases outside the gene matches: 11. CDR3 region: CASTRLAGGVRGTDTQYF. CDR3 DNA sequence: TGTGCCAGTACTAGACTAGCGGGAGGAGTTCGAGGCACAGATACGCAGTATTTT. Full variable domain (remainder filled in from reference TRBV19 and TRBJ2-3): DGGITQSPKYLFRKEGQNVTLSCEQNLNHDAMYWYRQDPGQGLRLIYYSQIVNDFQKGDIAEGYSVSREKKESFPLTVTSAQKNPTAFYLCASTRLAGGVRGTDTQYFGPGTRLTVL.

The chain has TRBV29-1 and TRBJ1-1, with D unresolved. The CDR3 sequence is 12 residues long. The V and J ends lost 1 base and 1 base respectively, with 4 bases between them. The germline gives CDR1 SQVTM, CDR2 ANQGSEA. CDR3 bases: TGCAGCGTTGAAGTGGGGAACACTGAAGCTTTCTTT. Translated, it gives CSVEVGNTEAFF. The full variable domain, its missing parts supplied by reference TRBV29-1 and TRBJ1-1, is SAVISQKPSRDICQRGTSLTIQCQVDSQVTMMFWYRQQPGQSLTLIATANQGSEATYESGFVIDKFPISRPNLTFSTLTVSNMSPEDSSIYLCSVEVGNTEAFFGQGTRLTVV.

The DNA of the CDR3 is TGCAGCGTTTATGACCAAGGCTCCTACAATGAGCAGTTCTTC. It translates to CSVYDQGSYNEQFF. The V call is TRBV29-1, the J call TRBJ2-1; no clear D gene. V was trimmed by 5 bases and J by 0 bases, leaving 11 bases between them. CDR1 and CDR2 from the germline V gene are SQVTM and ANQGSEA. This CDR3 has 14 amino acids.

This clone was counted a few times. The CDR3 loop is CASSPAHGYEQYF. The CDR3, as DNA: TGTGCCAGCAGCCCTGCCCATGGTTACGAGCAGTACTTC. The chain uses TRBV28 and TRBJ2-5; D not resolved. The DNA end favors TRBJ2-7, so the J call may be wrong. The germline gives CDR1 MDHEN, CDR2 SYDVKM. CDR3 size: 13 residues.

The chain links TRBV29-1 to TRBJ2-2, with unresolved D. CDR3 length: 13 residues. The germline CDR1 and CDR2 sequences are SQVTM and ANQGSEA. The V gene lost 4 bases and the J gene lost 6 bases, with 12 bases spanning the gap. The CDR3 DNA reads as TGCAGCGTTGTGAGGAGCTCGGCCGGGGAGCTGTTTTTT. Translation: CSVVRSSAGELFF.

There are a few counts of this clone. The chain carries TRBV2 and TRBJ1-1; no definite D call. The length of the CDR3 is 11 residues. V gave up 7 bases and J gave up 4 bases, with 7 bases separating them. Germline CDR1 SNHLY, CDR2 FYNNEI. CDR3 in DNA: TGTGCCAGCACCGTGGGCACTGAAGCTTTCTTT. Its protein product is CASTVGTEAFF.

The genes are TRBV4-1 and TRBJ1-2; D call uncertain. CDR1 and CDR2 (germline): MGHRA, YSYEKL. Trimming removed 5 bases from V and 7 bases from J, with 14 bases in between. There are 13 residues in the CDR3. CDR3 nucleotides: TGCGCCAGCAGCAAGGACCCAAACCGTGGCTACACCTTC. Its protein is CASSKDPNRGYTF.

The chain employs TRBV4-1 and TRBJ2-7, with 9 bases that match TRBD2. The CDR3 covers 17 residues. The ends lost 1 base at V and 0 bases at J; junction bases unmatched: 7. Germline CDR1 is MGHRA and CDR2 is YSYEKL. CDR3 DNA sequence: TGCGCCAGCAGCCAAGGAAGCAGACTAGCGGACTCCTACGAGCAGTACTTC. Its translation: CASSQGSRLADSYEQYF.

The DNA of the CDR3 is TGTGCCAGCAGTTCACAGGGGGCCCCCGCGGGCTACACCTTC. It specifies CASSSQGAPAGYTF. The V call is TRBV28, the J call TRBJ1-2; 9 bases agree with TRBD1. J lost 8 bases, V lost 4 bases, and 8 bases had no gene match. The length of the CDR3 is 14 residues. Germline CDR1 MDHEN, CDR2 SYDVKM.

This clone came up once. The chain employs TRBV5-1 and TRBJ2-7, with a weak D call TRBD1 (6 bases). Looked up from germline, CDR1 is SGHRS and CDR2 is YFSETQ. This CDR3 contains 16 residues. The germline V and J ends were trimmed by 3 bases and 6 bases, with 22 bases remaining between them. CDR3 loop: CASSSVPAQGRAEQYF. In DNA, the CDR3 is TGCGCCAGCAGCTCCGTCCCCGCCCAGGGGAGAGCCGAGCAGTACTTC.

V usage is TRBV5-1 and J usage is TRBJ2-1; 10 nucleotides align to TRBD1. V shed 7 bases, J shed 4 bases, and the junction held 8 bases outside the gene matches. The germline CDR1 and CDR2 sequences are SGHRS and YFSETQ. This CDR3 comprises 15 residues. The CDR3 reads CASGQGGLGYNEQFF. CDR3 nucleotide sequence: TGCGCCAGCGGACAGGGGGGACTAGGATACAATGAGCAGTTCTTC.

This chain joins TRBV7-2 and TRBJ1-4; 7 bases line up with TRBD1. The CDR3 sequence is 14 residues long. CDR1 SGHTA and CDR2 FQGNSA come from the germline V gene. The trim removed 5 bases at V and 6 bases at J, leaving 6 bases unmatched. The CDR3 nucleotides read TGTGCCAGCAGCATGACAGGGACAGATGAAAAACTGTTTTTT. Its protein is CASSMTGTDEKLFF.

This chain links TRBV30 with TRBJ1-5, with 7 bases matching TRBD1. J lost 3 bases, V lost 8 bases, and 13 bases had no gene match. The length of the CDR3 is 15 residues. Germline V lookup: CDR1 GTSNPN, CDR2 SVGIG (reference sequence). In nucleotides, the CDR3 is TGTGCCCTTATTTCCCACAGGGGTCCCAATCAGCCCCAGCATTTT. It codes for CALISHRGPNQPQHF.

The chain joins TRBV27 to TRBJ2-7; 10 bases agree with TRBD2. The CDR3 is made up of 14 amino acids. V trimming: 6 bases; J trimming: 0 bases; junction bases outside the gene matches: 2. Germline V gene lookup returns CDR1 MNHEY and CDR2 SMNVEV (reference sequence). As DNA, the CDR3 is TGTGCCAGCAGGCTAGCGGGAGACTCCTACGAGCAGTACTTC. Its protein is CASRLAGDSYEQYF.

CDR3 sequence reads: CASSVTNYEQYF. CDR3 in DNA: TGTGCCAGCAGCGTTACAAACTACGAGCAGTACTTC. The V call is TRBV11-2, the J call TRBJ2-7, with D unresolved. Trimming removed 5 bases at V and 3 bases at J, with 8 bases between. Germline V lookup: CDR1 SGHAT, CDR2 FQNNGV. This CDR3 has 12 residues.

The rearrangement joins TRBV6-1 to TRBJ2-1, with D possibly being TRBD2 (5 bases). From germline, CDR1 is MNHNS and CDR2 SASEGT. The CDR3 is 14 amino acids. V gave up 4 bases and J gave up 2 bases, with 9 bases separating them. The CDR3 reads CASSGVSAYNEQFF. For the CDR3, the DNA is TGTGCCAGCAGTGGGGTTAGCGCCTACAATGAGCAGTTCTTC.

V usage is TRBV6-1 and J usage is TRBJ1-5; the D gene is possibly TRBD1 (5 bases). V was trimmed by 6 bases and J by 2 bases, leaving 14 bases between them. CDR1 is MNHNS, CDR2 SASEGT, per germline. The CDR3 spans 15 residues. The CDR3 coding sequence is TGTGCCAGCAGGTCCGGACATAGCGGCAATCAGCCCCAGCATTTT. Its protein is CASRSGHSGNQPQHF.